This TCR beta chain stems from a study of blood T cells in healthy people across ages. Overall study findings and caveats: Fewer expanded clones and more diversity marked long-lived versus aged donors.

A second PCR, run for roughly 7 to 12 cycles, used a sample-barcoded 5' primer plus a J-beta primer mix. TCRdb passed the 5' RACE reads through MiXCR, listing each CDR3 protein once. The sample shows more than 650,000 distinct CDR3 sequences, about 55% of them seen only once. In the case of this clonotype: The antigen remains undetermined.

The CDR3 length is 15 residues. CDR1 and CDR2 from the germline V gene are SEHNR and FQNEAQ (reference sequence). This receptor was identified in a man aged 80 or over in good health. The J gene is TRBJ2-7, the V gene TRBV7-9; 9 nucleotides line up with TRBD1. The J call is uncertain, as TRBJ2-5 better fits the DNA end. The sequencing sample was made of blood. The CDR3 reads CASSPSPGTGKTQYF. The CDR3 DNA reads as TGTGCCAGCAGCCCCAGTCCCGGGACAGGGAAGACCCAGTACTTC.